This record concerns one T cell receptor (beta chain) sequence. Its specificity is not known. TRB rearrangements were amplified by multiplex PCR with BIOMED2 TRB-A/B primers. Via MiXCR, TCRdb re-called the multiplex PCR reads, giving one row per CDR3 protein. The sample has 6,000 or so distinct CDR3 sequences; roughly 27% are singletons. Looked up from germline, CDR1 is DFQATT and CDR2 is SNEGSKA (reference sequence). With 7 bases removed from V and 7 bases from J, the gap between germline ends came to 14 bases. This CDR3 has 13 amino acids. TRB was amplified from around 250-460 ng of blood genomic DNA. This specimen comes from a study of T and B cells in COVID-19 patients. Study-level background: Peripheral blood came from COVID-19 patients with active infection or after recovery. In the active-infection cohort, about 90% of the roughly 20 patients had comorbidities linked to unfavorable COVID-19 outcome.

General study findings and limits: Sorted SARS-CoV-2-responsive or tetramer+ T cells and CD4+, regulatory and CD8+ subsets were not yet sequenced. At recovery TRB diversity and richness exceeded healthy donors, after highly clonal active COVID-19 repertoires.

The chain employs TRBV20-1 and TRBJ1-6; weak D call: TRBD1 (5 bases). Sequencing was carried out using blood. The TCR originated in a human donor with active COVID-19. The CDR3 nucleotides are TGCAGTGGTGCAGACAGACTAAATTCACCCCTCCACTTT. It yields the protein CSGADRLNSPLHF.